Below, one T cell receptor beta chain is given with its context. Its specificity is unknown. Expressed TCRB transcripts were sequenced after all isolated RNA was converted to cDNA. Sequenced by immunoSEQ multiplex PCR; TCRdb stores in-frame clones only, minus some. In the table there are around 250,000 clones, approximately 15% of which are singletons. This entry belongs to a study of beta chain features in type 1 diabetes. Whole-study results and caveats: The study found moderately but significantly shorter TCRB CDR3s in all four CD4+ subsets of Type 1 diabetes patients. In type 1 diabetes patients, VDJ junctions had fewer insertions; deletions at these junctions were more frequent. The naive, central memory and Treg TCRB repertoires of patients appeared to be more similar to one another than those of healthy donors. cDNA sequencing could over-represent cells with high TCR expression.

The specimen sequenced was naive CD4+ T cells from blood. This TCR was sampled from a man between 25 and 39 years old with type 1 diabetes.

CDR3 DNA: TGTGCCAGCAGTTTAGGGACAGGAGGTGGCTACACCTTC. Protein: CASSLGTGGGYTF. The gene calls are TRBV27 and TRBJ1-2; 8 bases fit TRBD1. The CDR3 consists of 13 residues. V was clipped by 2 bases and J by 7 bases; unmatched bases: 3. The germline V gene has CDR1 MNHEY and CDR2 SMNVEV (reference sequence).